The next 24 T cell receptor beta chains were all read from a single sample in a study of blood T cell repertoires in COVID-19. Sequencing was performed with immunoSEQ multiplex PCR; in TCRdb, only in-frame clones are kept and a portion is missing. The data hold a few hundred thousand clones, with roughly 88% observed a single time. The source material was peripheral blood. Receptors were obtained from a woman aged 45-65 years with COVID-19, enrolled during active disease.

This chain uses TRBV7-9 with TRBJ2-1, with 10 bases identical to TRBD1. V trimming: 4 bases; J trimming: 9 bases; junction bases outside the gene matches: 9. This CDR3 comprises 15 residues. Germline loops: CDR1 SEHNR, CDR2 FQNEAQ (reference sequence). The CDR3 loop reads CASSSGTGEAGEQFF. CDR3 nucleotides: TGTGCCAGCAGCTCCGGGACAGGGGAAGCGGGTGAGCAGTTCTTC.

The V and J genes are TRBV27 and TRBJ2-7; TRBD1 matches at 8 bases. The CDR3 is 13 residues long. With V trimmed by 6 bases and J by 3 bases, 4 bases remained unmatched. Germline CDR1 MNHEY, CDR2 SMNVEV (reference sequence). The CDR3 coding sequence is TGTGCCAGCAGGGGCGGACAGGGCTACGAGCAGTACTTC. Its translation is CASRGGQGYEQYF.

This chain links TRBV18 with TRBJ2-7; the D gene is possibly TRBD2 (7 bases). Germline values: CDR1 KGHSH, CDR2 LQKENI. This CDR3 comprises 15 residues. V shed 0 bases and J shed 5 bases, with 14 bases lying between them. CDR3 in amino acids: CASSPPGGAADEQYF. Here the CDR3 DNA reads TGTGCCAGCTCACCACCGGGGGGGGCCGCGGACGAGCAGTACTTC.

The chain recombines TRBV19 with TRBJ1-1; unclear D gene. V was pared by 1 base and J by 7 bases, with 10 bases between. CDR1 and CDR2 from the germline V gene are LNHDA and SQIVND (reference sequence). This CDR3 comprises 13 residues. The CDR3 nucleotides are TGTGCCAGTAGTATAGGGAAGGGAGATGAAGCTTTCTTT. Its translation: CASSIGKGDEAFF. The variable domain in full, with the rest retrieved from reference TRBV19 and TRBJ1-1, is DGGITQSPKYLFRKEGQNVTLSCEQNLNHDAMYWYRQDPGQGLRLIYYSQIVNDFQKGDIAEGYSVSREKKESFPLTVTSAQKNPTAFYLCASSIGKGDEAFFGQGTRLTVV.

J is TRBJ1-6 and V is TRBV14, with D maybe TRBD1 (5 bases). Deletions cut 3 bases from V and 7 bases from J, with 10 bases between. The CDR3 covers 14 residues. CDR1 SGHDN and CDR2 FVKESK come from the germline V gene. This CDR3 is CASSQDTLNSPLHF. In DNA form, the CDR3 reads TGTGCCAGCAGCCAGGACACATTAAATTCACCCCTCCACTTT.

This rearrangement joins TRBV19 to TRBJ1-1, with D uncertain. This CDR3 has 14 residues. Germline CDR1 is LNHDA and CDR2 is SQIVND (reference sequence). V lost 3 bases and J 6 bases, leaving 14 bases between the germline ends. The CDR3 bases are TGTGCCAGTAGTATTCGTCCCGTGGGCTCTGAAGCTTTCTTT. It is translated as CASSIRPVGSEAFF. The whole variable domain, remainder taken from reference TRBV19 and TRBJ1-1, is DGGITQSPKYLFRKEGQNVTLSCEQNLNHDAMYWYRQDPGQGLRLIYYSQIVNDFQKGDIAEGYSVSREKKESFPLTVTSAQKNPTAFYLCASSIRPVGSEAFFGQGTRLTVV.

V and J are TRBV19 and TRBJ1-5, with 7 nucleotides matching TRBD1. This CDR3 spans 13 amino acids. Unmatched junction bases numbered 7, after V lost 4 bases and J lost 10 bases. The germline V gene encodes CDR1 LNHDA and CDR2 SQIVND (reference sequence). The CDR3 DNA reads as TGTGCCAGTAGTAATAACAGGGGTAACCCCCAGCATTTT. This sequence encodes CASSNNRGNPQHF.

The chain combines TRBV27 with TRBJ1-5; 9 bases are shared with TRBD1. CDR3 length equals 16 residues. The V and J ends lost 5 bases and 6 bases, in that order; junction bases with no gene match: 11. The germline V gene has CDR1 MNHEY and CDR2 SMNVEV (reference sequence). The CDR3 DNA is TGTGCCAGCAGTCCGAACGAAGACAGGGGGAGTCAGCCCCAGCATTTT. This sequence encodes CASSPNEDRGSQPQHF.

At least ten counts were recorded for this clone. Relative to the germline gene, one junction end is altered; a read error may explain this. The chain uses TRBV4-1 and TRBJ1-2, with a possible D match to TRBD1 (5 bases). The CDR3 totals 15 residues. Looked up from germline, CDR1 is MGHRA and CDR2 is YSYEKL. The CDR3 coding sequence is TGCGCCAGCAGCCAAGACATTCGGGGGAACTCTGGCTACACCTTC. Its translation is CASSQDIRGNSGYTF.

This clone was observed once. The chain joins TRBV6-5 to TRBJ2-7; TRBD1 matches 9 bases. Losses at the gene ends were 6 bases for V and 2 bases for J; bases not matched to a gene: 5. This CDR3 is built from 14 residues. The germline V gene encodes CDR1 MNHEY and CDR2 SVGAGI. CDR3 amino acids: CASRGTGTPYEQYF. CDR3 bases: TGTGCCAGCAGGGGGACAGGGACTCCCTACGAGCAGTACTTC.

J is TRBJ1-1 and V is TRBV9; TRBD1 is a possible D gene (6 bases). This CDR3 has 13 residues. The V end was cut by 4 bases, the J end by 7 bases, with 14 bases between. CDR1 and CDR2 from the germline V gene are SGDLS and YYNGEE. For the CDR3, the DNA is TGTGCCAGCAGCTTGACCCGAGGGGGTGAAGCTTTCTTT. Translated, it gives CASSLTRGGEAFF.

The J gene is TRBJ1-2, the V gene TRBV18, with D uncertain. V was trimmed by 5 bases and J by 4 bases, leaving 8 bases between them. The CDR3 consists of 12 residues. CDR1 is KGHSH, CDR2 LQKENI, per germline. The CDR3 spells CASSSRLYGYTF. CDR3 in DNA: TGTGCCAGCTCAAGCCGACTCTATGGCTACACCTTC.

The chain combines TRBV6-2 or TRBV6-3 with TRBJ1-3, with a weak D call TRBD1 (6 bases). V was clipped by 4 bases and J by 0 bases, with 13 bases between them. The length of the CDR3 is 16 residues. Per the germline V gene, CDR1 is MNHEY and CDR2 is SVGEGT. This chain's CDR3 is CASSLDSAGSGNTIYF. As DNA, the CDR3 is TGTGCCAGCAGTTTGGACAGTGCCGGCTCTGGAAACACCATATATTTT.

The genes are TRBV3-1 (or the pseudogene TRBV3-2) and TRBJ2-1, with D tentatively TRBD2 (6 bases). The germline V gene encodes CDR1 LGHDT and CDR2 YNNKEL (reference sequence). Trimming stripped 1 base from V and 10 bases from J, with 14 bases between. This CDR3 is 14 amino acids long. The CDR3, as DNA: TGTGCCAGCAGCCAAGCCCTACGGGGGATGGAGCAGTTCTTC. This gives the protein CASSQALRGMEQFF.

The chain recombines TRBV5-4 with TRBJ1-2, with unresolved D. This CDR3 is built from 13 residues. Germline lookup yields CDR1 SGHNT and CDR2 YYREEE (reference sequence). The ends were cut back, 1 base at V and 8 bases at J, with 12 bases in the middle. The CDR3 DNA sequence: TGTGCCAGCAGCTTGAATAGCCTTGAGGGCTACACCTTC. Amino acid sequence: CASSLNSLEGYTF. The variable domain in full, with the rest retrieved from reference TRBV5-4 and TRBJ1-2, is ETGVTQSPTHLIKTRGQQVTLRCSSQSGHNTVSWYQQALGQGPQFIFQYYREEENGRGNFPPRFSGLQFPNYSSELNVNALELDDSALYLCASSLNSLEGYTFGSGTRLTVV.

V usage is TRBV19 and J usage is TRBJ1-1, with D tentatively TRBD1 (5 bases). V lost 3 bases and J lost 1, with 9 bases in between. The CDR3 is made up of 14 amino acids. Germline-derived CDR1 and CDR2 are LNHDA and SQIVND (reference sequence). CDR3 in DNA: TGTGCCAGTAGTATGCTGCAGGGGAACACTGAAGCTTTCTTT. The encoded protein is CASSMLQGNTEAFF.

The V gene is TRBV7-9, the J gene TRBJ2-7, with 7 nucleotides matching TRBD2. In germline, CDR1 is SEHNR, CDR2 FQNEAQ (reference sequence). The length of the CDR3 is 16 residues. J gave up 6 bases and V 5 bases, and 16 bases lay outside the gene matches. The CDR3 DNA reads as TGTGCCAGCAGCCGATACCACCGAGAGGGAGGGAGCGAGCAGTACTTC. Protein: CASSRYHREGGSEQYF.

The chain recombines TRBV12-3 or TRBV12-4 with TRBJ1-2; D is possibly TRBD1 (6 bases). The CDR3 has 13 residues. Trimming took 9 bases from V and 4 from J, leaving 15 bases between them. The CDR3 bases are TGTGCCAGTTCTCGGGAGGGGGGCTATGGCTACACCTTC. Protein sequence: CASSREGGYGYTF.

This clone was seen once. The gene calls are TRBV29-1 and TRBJ2-3, with a weak D call TRBD1 (5 bases). V shed 7 bases and J shed 6 bases, with 20 bases lying between them. Germline CDR1 and CDR2: SQVTM and ANQGSEA. The CDR3 runs to 14 residues. The CDR3 region is CSAVTASVGDTQYF. The CDR3, as DNA: TGCAGCGCAGTGACAGCTTCGGTCGGGGATACGCAGTATTTT.

Of note for this clone: The sample contains more than one DNA sequence encoding this CDR3. The CDR3 nucleotides read TGTGCCAGCAGTTTTGGAGGTGGCTACGAGCAGTACTTC. This translates into CASSFGGGYEQYF. V is TRBV28 and J is TRBJ2-7, with D possibly being TRBD2 (5 bases). Trimming removed 3 bases from V and 3 bases from J, with 9 bases in between. Germline V lookup: CDR1 MDHEN, CDR2 SYDVKM. The CDR3 runs 13 residues.

The count of this clone is one. This chain joins TRBV2 and TRBJ2-2; 7 nucleotides line up with TRBD1. The germline gives CDR1 SNHLY, CDR2 FYNNEI. There are 15 residues in the CDR3. J was trimmed by 1 base and V by 2 bases; bases with no gene match: 1. In nucleotides, the CDR3 is TGTGCCAGCAGTGAACACAGGGGGAACACCGGGGAGCTGTTTTTT. Translation gives CASSEHRGNTGELFF.

The genes are TRBV2 and TRBJ1-6; 9 nucleotides agree with TRBD1. The junction had 9 bases not matched to a gene; V was cut back by 11 bases and J by 10 bases. Germline CDR1 is SNHLY and CDR2 is FYNNEI. This CDR3 has 13 residues. The CDR3 bases are TGTGCCGCACGGACAGGGGAGGGGTCACCCCTCCACTTT. Amino acids: CAARTGEGSPLHF. The whole variable domain, remainder taken from reference TRBV2 and TRBJ1-6, is EPEVTQTPSHQVTQMGQEVILRCVPISNHLYFYWYRQILGQKVEFLVSFYNNEISEKSEIFDDQFSVERPDGSNFTLKIRSTKLEDSAMYFCAARTGEGSPLHFGNGTRLTVT.

This chain's CDR3 is CASSLGTGVPYEQYF. For the CDR3, the DNA is TGTGCCAGCAGCTTGGGGACAGGGGTTCCCTACGAGCAGTACTTC. The rearrangement joins TRBV5-6 to TRBJ2-7; 9 bases line up with TRBD1. The CDR3 has 15 residues. Per germline, CDR1 SGHDT and CDR2 YYEEEE. V shed 0 bases, J shed 2 bases, and the junction held 3 bases outside the gene matches.

This clone was observed a single time. The rearrangement joins TRBV28 to TRBJ2-5; D possibly corresponds to TRBD1 (7 bases). Deletions cut 5 bases from V and 2 bases from J, with 15 bases between. Per germline, CDR1 MDHEN and CDR2 SYDVKM. This CDR3 region has 15 residues. The CDR3 DNA is TGTGCCAGCAGTGTGGGGGGCAGGGGGCAAGAGACCCAGTACTTC. Translating it yields CASSVGGRGQETQYF. Full variable domain (rest looked up from reference TRBV28 and TRBJ2-5): DVKVTQSSRYLVKRTGEKVFLECVQDMDHENMFWYRQDPGLGLRLIYFSYDVKMKEKGDIPEGYSVSREKKERFSLILESASTNQTSMYLCASSVGGRGQETQYFGPGTRLLVL.